What follows are 8 T cell receptor beta chains derived from one specimen sequenced in a study of T cell responses to AZD1222 COVID-19 vaccine. Measured with immunoSEQ multiplex PCR; TCRdb has only the in-frame clones, and not every one. This sample has some 120,000 clones, with roughly nine tenths found just once. The specimen was peripheral blood, collected on day 0 of AZD1222 vaccination. Source of these receptors: an adult in good health.

The chain links TRBV28 to TRBJ1-2; TRBD1 matches at 10 bases. Germline loops: CDR1 MDHEN, CDR2 SYDVKM. The CDR3 is 15 amino acids. The V gene end was trimmed by 6 bases and the J gene end by 7 bases; junction bases not matched to a gene: 11. Here the CDR3 reads CASSSMTGGLTGYTF. The CDR3 nucleotides are TGTGCCAGCAGCTCAATGACAGGGGGCCTCACTGGCTACACCTTC.

This clone has a handful of counts. The DNA of the CDR3 is TGTGCCAGCAGCCGGTTCGGGGGGGATGTGAAACTGTTTTTT. Encoded protein: CASSRFGGDVKLFF. The rearrangement uses TRBV14 and TRBJ1-4; perhaps TRBD1 as D (5 bases). The CDR3 consists of 14 residues. V dropped 4 bases and J dropped 11 bases, with 17 bases sitting between them. CDR1 and CDR2 (germline): SGHDN, FVKESK. The full variable domain, its missing parts supplied by reference TRBV14 and TRBJ1-4, is EAGVTQFPSHSVIEKGQTVTLRCDPISGHDNLYWYRRVMGKEIKFLLHFVKESKQDESGMPNNRFLAERTGGTYSTLKVQPAELEDSGVYFCASSRFGGDVKLFFGSGTQLSVL.

Within the sample, this clone is medium-sized (0.01 to 0.1%). The rearrangement uses TRBV6-6 and TRBJ1-3, with a possible D match to TRBD1 (6 bases). Germline V gene lookup returns CDR1 MNHNY and CDR2 SVGAGI (reference sequence). Trimming took off 5 bases at V and 4 bases at J, with 6 bases between the two ends. This CDR3 is built from 12 residues. The CDR3 protein is CASSQGGNTIYF. Written as DNA, the CDR3 is TGTGCCAGCAGTCAGGGGGGAAACACCATATATTTT.

The chain is built from TRBV5-5 and TRBJ2-1; 11 nucleotides match TRBD2. This CDR3 is built from 16 residues. The germline V gene encodes CDR1 SGHKS and CDR2 YYEKEE (reference sequence). Trimming cost V 6 bases and J 0 bases; bases outside gene matches: 5. CDR3 protein: CASTTSGSNSYNEQFF. The DNA for the CDR3 is TGTGCCAGCACCACTAGCGGGAGCAACTCCTACAATGAGCAGTTCTTC.

V gene TRBV28 combines with J gene TRBJ1-1; tentative D call: TRBD1 (6 bases). V was trimmed by 6 bases and J by 1 base, leaving 15 bases between them. The CDR3 is made up of 15 amino acids. Looked up from germline, CDR1 is MDHEN and CDR2 is SYDVKM. The CDR3 coding sequence is TGTGCCAGCAGGGGGGCAGGGGACGGGAACACTGAAGCTTTCTTT. This translates into CASRGAGDGNTEAFF.

V and J are TRBV5-4 and TRBJ2-2; TRBD2 matches at 12 bases. V was clipped by 4 bases and J by 4 bases; unmatched bases: 5. This CDR3 comprises 16 residues. The V gene's germline CDR1 is SGHNT and CDR2 YYREEE (reference sequence). As DNA, the CDR3 is TGTGCCAGCAGCAAACGACTAGCGGGGGCCACCGGGGAGCTGTTTTTT. Translated, it gives CASSKRLAGATGELFF.

In this sample, this clone turned up a few times. V is TRBV4-2 and J is TRBJ2-1, with D perhaps TRBD2 (5 bases). CDR1 and CDR2 from the germline V gene are LGHNA and YNFKEQ. The CDR3 covers 13 residues. Trimming cost V 4 bases and J 9 bases, with 13 bases left between them. CDR3 protein: CASSRAGRGEQFF. The CDR3 DNA follows: TGTGCCAGCAGCCGCGCGGGTCGCGGTGAGCAGTTCTTC.

This clone was picked up one time. The genes are TRBV12-3 or TRBV12-4 and TRBJ2-3; D is unresolved. The V end lost 4 bases, the J end lost 4 bases, and 9 bases lay between the germline ends. This CDR3 spans 13 amino acids. The CDR3 nucleotides read TGTGCCAGCAGTTCCGGGTCCTCAGATACGCAGTATTTT. The encoded protein is CASSSGSSDTQYF.